This TCR beta chain came from a study of metastatic and nonmetastatic thyroid tumors. At the level of the study: It was across blood and tumor or nodule tissue from malignant and benign thyroid patients that repertoires were compared.

V lost 1 base, J lost 7 bases, and 10 bases lay in between. The CDR3 extends over 14 amino acids. Germline loops: CDR1 LGHDT, CDR2 YNNKEL (reference sequence). TCRdb reprocessed the PCR reads using MiXCR. The profile shows tens of thousands of clones, roughly an eighth of them singletons. There were no patients who had received any treatment before thyroid surgery. At least ten counts were recorded for this clone. The chain employs TRBV3-1 and TRBJ2-2; D gene uncertain. The receptor's source is a female donor with papillary thyroid cancer or a benign thyroid nodule (not recorded which). Some clones in this sample may be carry-over from other donors' samples. Sequenced input: blood. The CDR3 sequence: CASSQVLAVGELFF. CDR3 DNA sequence: TGTGCCAGCAGCCAAGTTTTGGCTGTCGGGGAGCTGTTTTTT.